These 22 T cell receptor beta chains came from one sample sequenced in a study of cytomegalovirus exposure and HLA in healthy donors. Primers included in the PCR were 60 Vbeta and 13 Jbeta primers. Some clones are missing from TCRdb's copy, which holds only in-frame ones; the method was immunoSEQ multiplex PCR. In the table there are approximately 130,000 clones, approximately 84% of which are singletons. Source material: PBMCs. The receptors come from a boy between 2 and 15 years old in good health and CMV-seronegative.

This chain uses TRBV11-2 with TRBJ2-5, with D perhaps TRBD1 (6 bases). The DNA end favors TRBJ2-7, so the J call may be wrong. CDR3 length: 16 amino acids. Germline V lookup: CDR1 SGHAT, CDR2 FQNNGV. CDR3 in DNA: TGTGCCAGCACCCGAGGGAGAGGGGGAAAGAGGTACGAGCAGTACTTC. The encoded protein is CASTRGRGGKRYEQYF.

The genes are TRBV11-3 and TRBJ2-2, with a possible D match to TRBD2 (6 bases). CDR3 size: 15 residues. The V and J ends lost 5 bases and 6 bases respectively, with 16 bases between them. The germline gives CDR1 SGHNT, CDR2 YENEEA. CDR3 loop: CASSRGSSGAGELFF. In DNA, the CDR3 is TGTGCCAGCAGCCGGGGATCATCGGGGGCCGGGGAGCTGTTTTTT.

Of note for this clone: The same CDR3 arises from other DNA sequences in this sample as well. V gene TRBV5-1 combines with J gene TRBJ2-5; the D is unclear. V dropped 0 bases and J dropped 2 bases, with 8 bases sitting between them. The CDR3 covers 14 residues. Germline V CDR1 and CDR2: SGHRS, YFSETQ. CDR3 nucleotide sequence: TGCGCCAGCAGCTTGGTGGGCCTGCAAGAGACCCAGTACTTC. Translated: CASSLVGLQETQYF.

V is TRBV10-3 and J is TRBJ2-5; a weak D match, TRBD2 (6 bases). Trimming removed 3 bases from V and 5 bases from J, with 13 bases in between. The CDR3 has 14 amino acids. The germline V gene encodes CDR1 ENHRY and CDR2 SYGVKD. The CDR3 region is CAISESGGEETQYF. CDR3 nucleotide sequence: TGTGCCATCAGTGAATCCGGGGGTGAGGAGACCCAGTACTTC.

V gene TRBV5-1 combines with J gene TRBJ2-7, with D possibly matching TRBD1 (6 bases). The V end was cut by 7 bases, the J end by 0 bases, with 14 bases between. Germline V gene data show CDR1 as SGHRS and CDR2 as YFSETQ. The CDR3 totals 14 residues. This CDR3 reads CASGQPSSSYEQYF. The CDR3, as DNA: TGCGCCAGCGGACAGCCTTCATCCTCCTACGAGCAGTACTTC.

V and J are TRBV6-5 and TRBJ2-2; TRBD2 aligns across 9 bases. Germline lookup yields CDR1 MNHEY and CDR2 SVGAGI. The length of the CDR3 is 16 residues. After removal of 2 bases from V and 7 bases from J, the junction contained 8 bases not matched to a gene. CDR3 amino acids: CASSYGAGGPGGELFF. The DNA of the CDR3 is TGTGCCAGCAGTTACGGGGCGGGAGGGCCGGGCGGGGAGCTGTTTTTT.

The CDR3: CASSPIQGIGYTF. CDR3 DNA sequence: TGTGCCAGCTCACCAATTCAGGGGATTGGCTACACCTTC. The rearrangement uses TRBV18 and TRBJ1-2, with a tentative D call TRBD1 (6 bases). The CDR3 runs to 13 residues. Germline CDR1 reads KGHSH; CDR2 reads LQKENI. V shed 2 bases and J shed 7 bases, with 11 bases lying between them.

The chain combines TRBV7-3 with TRBJ2-3; TRBD2 aligns across 7 bases. Germline V gene data show CDR1 as SGHTA and CDR2 as FQGTGA. This CDR3 region has 16 residues. With V trimmed by 7 bases and J by 2 bases, 12 bases remained unmatched. Here the CDR3 reads CASNYGGTGNTDTQYF. CDR3 nucleotides: TGTGCCAGCAATTACGGGGGGACTGGAAACACAGATACGCAGTATTTT.

The table lists this clone with a few counts. The chain uses TRBV29-1 and TRBJ1-5; 7 bases are shared with TRBD1. V was pared by 2 bases and J by 7 bases, with 8 bases of the junction left unmatched. Per the germline V gene, CDR1 is SQVTM and CDR2 is ANQGSEA. The CDR3 has 14 amino acids. This chain's CDR3 is CSVELGGCVQPQHF. CDR3 nucleotides: TGCAGCGTTGAATTAGGGGGCTGCGTCCAGCCCCAGCATTTT.

The gene calls are TRBV9 and TRBJ1-1; 9 nucleotides agree with TRBD1. The CDR3 sequence is 16 residues long. CDR1 is SGDLS and CDR2 is YYNGEE in the germline V gene. V shed 7 bases and J 1 base; nucleotides not matched to a gene: 11. For the CDR3, the DNA is TGTGCCAGCGCAACCGGACAGGGGCACGGGAACACTGAAGCTTTCTTT. Its translation is CASATGQGHGNTEAFF.

The genes are TRBV4-2 and TRBJ2-3, with 14 positions matching TRBD2. Germline loops: CDR1 LGHNA, CDR2 YNFKEQ. The trim removed 4 bases at V and 5 bases at J, leaving 5 bases unmatched. This CDR3 is built from 16 residues. CDR3 nucleotides: TGTGCCAGCAGCCCGACTAGCGGGGGGGGCGGAGATACGCAGTATTTT. Translated: CASSPTSGGGGDTQYF.

The rearrangement links TRBV5-1 to TRBJ2-1; 7 nucleotides line up with TRBD1. Per the germline V gene, CDR1 is SGHRS and CDR2 is YFSETQ. The CDR3 has 13 residues. The V and J ends lost 4 bases and 6 bases, in that order; junction bases with no gene match: 4. The DNA of the CDR3 is TGCGCCAGCAGCCTGGACAGGACCAATGAGCAGTTCTTC. This codes for CASSLDRTNEQFF.

J is TRBJ2-5 and V is TRBV6-1; 8 nucleotides align to TRBD2. The DNA end is a closer match to TRBJ2-7, so the J assignment may be wrong. CDR3 size: 15 residues. Germline V CDR1 and CDR2: MNHNS, SASEGT. CDR3 nucleotide sequence: TGTGCCAGCAGCTCACGGGAGGGGCTAACCTACGAGCAGTACTTC. Amino acids: CASSSREGLTYEQYF.

About this clone itself: Other DNA variants within this sample encode the same CDR3. J is TRBJ1-5 and V is TRBV5-6, with 7 bases identical to TRBD1. The CDR3 runs to 15 residues. Germline V gives CDR1 SGHDT, CDR2 YYEEEE. V lost 4 bases and J lost 0; bases outside the gene matches: 4. This CDR3 is CASSLRGYSNQPQHF. The CDR3 nucleotides are TGTGCCAGCAGCCTCAGGGGGTATAGCAATCAGCCCCAGCATTTT.

The chain links TRBV2 to TRBJ1-2, with D possibly being TRBD1 (5 bases). Germline V CDR1 and CDR2: SNHLY, FYNNEI. The CDR3 consists of 14 residues. Trimming stripped 3 bases from V and 7 bases from J, with 15 bases between. CDR3 bases: TGTGCCAGCAGTGAGACAGCTGGGCGGTCTGGCTACACCTTC. Encoded protein: CASSETAGRSGYTF.

CDR3 region: CASSGRTGRRRGYTF. The CDR3 DNA follows: TGTGCCAGCAGCGGCCGGACAGGGAGACGGCGTGGCTACACCTTC. The V call is TRBV7-2, the J call TRBJ1-2; 8 positions match TRBD1. This CDR3 comprises 15 residues. The J segment lost 7 bases and the V segment lost 5 bases, leaving 12 bases of the junction unmatched. The germline CDR1 and CDR2 sequences are SGHTA and FQGNSA.

The CDR3: CASLDRDRDSNQPQHF. CDR3 DNA sequence: TGTGCCAGTCTCGACCGGGACAGAGATAGCAATCAGCCCCAGCATTTT. The rearrangement links TRBV19 to TRBJ1-5, with TRBD1 matching over 7 bases. This CDR3 has 16 amino acids. V lost 8 bases and J lost 0; bases outside the gene matches: 10. Germline V gene data show CDR1 as LNHDA and CDR2 as SQIVND (reference sequence).

This CDR3 reads CASSEARGSKPQHF. The CDR3, as DNA: TGTGCCAGCAGTGAAGCCCGGGGTAGCAAGCCCCAGCATTTT. This sequence joins TRBV2 and TRBJ1-5; D call uncertain. The germline V gene has CDR1 SNHLY and CDR2 FYNNEI. Deletions cut 0 bases from V and 8 bases from J, with 11 bases between. The CDR3 runs to 14 residues.

V and J are TRBV5-6 and TRBJ2-3; tentatively, D is TRBD1 (5 bases). Germline lookup yields CDR1 SGHDT and CDR2 YYEEEE. The V gene lost 4 bases and the J gene lost 2 bases, with 8 bases spanning the gap. This CDR3 is built from 13 residues. CDR3 coding DNA: TGTGCCAGCAGCCCCAGGGTCACAGATACGCAGTATTTT. Its protein is CASSPRVTDTQYF.

V gene TRBV12-5 combines with J gene TRBJ2-3, with D possibly being TRBD2 (5 bases). V lost 1 base, J lost 0 bases, and 14 bases lay in between. CDR3 length: 17 amino acids. CDR1 is LGHNT and CDR2 is FRNRAP in the germline V gene. CDR3 coding DNA: TGTGCTAGTGGTTTGGACCCGAGGGAGCCTAGCACAGATACGCAGTATTTT. Translated: CASGLDPREPSTDTQYF.

The chain joins TRBV18 to TRBJ1-6; 10 positions agree with TRBD1. The trim removed 5 bases at V and 9 bases at J, leaving 7 bases unmatched. The CDR3 spans 15 residues. Looked up from germline, CDR1 is KGHSH and CDR2 is LQKENI. CDR3 coding DNA: TGTGCCAGCTCATACTGGGACAGGGGAAGTTCACCCCTCCACTTT. Amino acid sequence: CASSYWDRGSSPLHF.

V and J are TRBV11-2 and TRBJ2-6; 9 bases line up with TRBD1. Germline V lookup: CDR1 SGHAT, CDR2 FQNNGV. V dropped 6 bases and J dropped 3; count of bases not matched to a gene: 3. The length of the CDR3 is 15 residues. For the CDR3, the DNA is TGTGCCAGCAGTGACAGGGGGATTGGGGCCAACGTCCTGACTTTC. It encodes CASSDRGIGANVLTF.